Each of the 24 T cell receptor beta chains below was sequenced from the same sample in a study of beta chain features in type 1 diabetes. Antigens of these TCRs are unknown. As every portion of the isolated RNA was reverse transcribed, the sequencing read expressed TCRB transcripts. Clones were sequenced by immunoSEQ multiplex PCR, and TCRdb holds only the in-frame ones, with some missing. The sample lists 630,000 or so clones; over 11% were seen once. Broader study findings: When Type 1 diabetes patients were examined, their TCRB CDR3s proved moderately but significantly shorter in all four CD4+ subsets.

The sequencing input was naive CD4+ T cells from blood. These receptors all stem from a man between 18 and 29 years old with type 1 diabetes.

The rearrangement links TRBV7-2 to TRBJ2-3; D not resolved. The CDR3 extends over 15 amino acids. Deletions cut 2 bases from V and 2 bases from J, with 11 bases between. Germline assignment: CDR1 SGHTA and CDR2 FQGNSA. CDR3 amino acids: CASSLWGKFTDTQYF. Here the CDR3 DNA reads TGTGCCAGCAGCTTATGGGGTAAATTCACAGATACGCAGTATTTT. The full variable domain, its missing parts supplied by reference TRBV7-2 and TRBJ2-3, is GAGVSQSPSNKVTEKGKDVELRCDPISGHTALYWYRQSLGQGLEFLIYFQGNSAPDKSGLPSDRFSAERTGGSVSTLTIQRTQQEDSAVYLCASSLWGKFTDTQYFGPGTRLTVL.

The rearrangement joins TRBV19 to TRBJ2-5; the match to TRBD2 covers 12 bases. The V and J ends lost 3 bases and 2 bases, in that order; junction bases with no gene match: 4. The CDR3 runs 16 residues. Germline CDR1 and CDR2: LNHDA and SQIVND (reference sequence). In DNA, the CDR3 is TGTGCCAGTAGTATCGGCCTAGCGGGAGGGCAAGAGACCCAGTACTTC. It codes for CASSIGLAGGQETQYF.

The chain couples TRBV29-1 to TRBJ1-2; tentatively, D is TRBD1 (5 bases). CDR1 and CDR2 from the germline V gene are SQVTM and ANQGSEA. Trimming stripped 2 bases from V and 2 bases from J, with 12 bases between. The CDR3 covers 14 residues. CDR3 sequence (DNA): TGCAGCGTTGAAAGGCAGGGCCCCAACTATGGCTACACCTTC. This sequence encodes CSVERQGPNYGYTF.

The rearrangement uses TRBV6-5 and TRBJ2-5; TRBD1 matches at 7 bases. This CDR3 contains 15 residues. Trimming removed 0 bases from V and 11 bases from J; junction bases left unmatched: 12. Germline V gene sequence: CDR1 MNHEY, CDR2 SVGAGI. CDR3 loop: CASSYSGTEAYQQYF. DNA of the CDR3: TGTGCCAGCAGTTACTCGGGGACAGAAGCCTACCAGCAGTACTTC.

This clone has only a few counts. The chain couples TRBV6-5 to TRBJ2-3; 8 bases line up with TRBD2. J gave up 6 bases and V 4 bases, and 6 bases lay outside the gene matches. CDR1 and CDR2 from the germline V gene are MNHEY and SVGAGI. CDR3 length equals 14 residues. This CDR3 reads CASSSGTSIDTQYF. The CDR3 DNA reads TGTGCCAGCAGTTCCGGGACTAGTATCGATACGCAGTATTTT.

The CDR3 bases are TGTGCCAGCAGTGTGGCTCGGGACAGCGCAGATACGCAGTATTTT. This sequence encodes CASSVARDSADTQYF. J is TRBJ2-3 and V is TRBV28; 7 positions match TRBD1. Germline CDR1 is MDHEN and CDR2 is SYDVKM. This CDR3 is 15 amino acids long. V shed 5 bases, J shed 4 bases, and the junction held 9 bases outside the gene matches.

This clone has only a few counts. This rearrangement joins TRBV6-6 to TRBJ2-3; possible D gene TRBD1, 5 bases. CDR3 length: 13 residues. V shed 6 bases and J shed 1 base, with 8 bases lying between them. The V gene's germline CDR1 is MNHNY and CDR2 SVGAGI (reference sequence). The CDR3 DNA reads as TGTGCCAGCAGGGAACAGGGCACAGATACGCAGTATTTT. The encoded protein is CASREQGTDTQYF.

This clone was counted a few times. The chain joins TRBV29-1 to TRBJ1-4; 9 bases agree with TRBD1. The CDR3 totals 15 residues. Germline CDR1 reads SQVTM; CDR2 reads ANQGSEA. The J segment lost 8 bases and the V segment lost 6 bases, leaving 13 bases of the junction unmatched. CDR3 sequence: CSVALTGGLGEKLFF. The CDR3 region has the DNA TGCAGCGTCGCTCTTACAGGGGGCTTGGGGGAAAAACTGTTTTTT.

This clone has only a few counts. This sequence joins TRBV2 and TRBJ2-1, with D maybe TRBD1 (6 bases). The CDR3 is 12 amino acids. Trimming took 7 bases from V and 6 from J, leaving 10 bases between them. The germline V gene encodes CDR1 SNHLY and CDR2 FYNNEI. The CDR3 bases are TGTGCCAGCACAGGGGTTGGCAATGAGCAGTTCTTC. This gives the protein CASTGVGNEQFF.

This clone was seen a handful of times. The J gene is TRBJ1-1, the V gene TRBV10-3; a possible D gene is TRBD1 (6 bases). The length of the CDR3 is 14 residues. Trimming took off 6 bases at V and 0 bases at J, with 11 bases between the two ends. The germline gives CDR1 ENHRY, CDR2 SYGVKD. CDR3 loop: CAIRQGNMNTEAFF. In DNA form, the CDR3 reads TGTGCCATCAGGCAGGGGAACATGAACACTGAAGCTTTCTTT.

This clone was detected a few times. The CDR3 here is CASSLDPRADYEQYF. The CDR3, as DNA: TGTGCCAGCAGCCTGGACCCCAGGGCAGACTACGAGCAGTACTTC. The rearrangement joins TRBV9 to TRBJ2-7; D perhaps matches TRBD1 (5 bases). Germline V gene sequence: CDR1 SGDLS, CDR2 YYNGEE. CDR3 length: 15 amino acids. Trimming took off 4 bases at V and 3 bases at J, with 17 bases between the two ends. Variable domain in full (rest from reference TRBV9 and TRBJ2-7): DSGVTQTPKHLITATGQRVTLRCSPRSGDLSVYWYQQSLDQGLQFLIQYYNGEERAKGNILERFSAQQFPDLHSELNLSSLELGDSALYFCASSLDPRADYEQYFGPGTRLTVT.

This clone was observed a handful of times. The chain uses TRBV7-9 and TRBJ2-7; TRBD2 aligns across 10 bases. Looked up from germline, CDR1 is SEHNR and CDR2 is FQNEAQ (reference sequence). CDR3 length equals 14 residues. This chain's CDR3 is CAVGGLANSYEQYF. The CDR3, as DNA: TGTGCAGTGGGGGGACTAGCGAACTCCTACGAGCAGTACTTC.

This clone was observed a few times. V usage is TRBV9 and J usage is TRBJ2-7; TRBD1 aligns across 10 bases. V trimming: 4 bases; J trimming: 0 bases; junction bases outside the gene matches: 4. Germline V gene sequence: CDR1 SGDLS, CDR2 YYNGEE. CDR3 length: 15 amino acids. CDR3 nucleotide sequence: TGTGCCAGCAGCCGTCGGACAGGGGGCTCCTACGAGCAGTACTTC. It is translated as CASSRRTGGSYEQYF. The full variable domain, completed using reference TRBV9 and TRBJ2-7, is DSGVTQTPKHLITATGQRVTLRCSPRSGDLSVYWYQQSLDQGLQFLIQYYNGEERAKGNILERFSAQQFPDLHSELNLSSLELGDSALYFCASSRRTGGSYEQYFGPGTRLTVT.

This clone was seen only a few times. This chain connects TRBV7-9 to TRBJ2-1; 8 bases fit TRBD2. V lost 5 bases, J lost 10 bases, and 10 bases stayed unmatched. Germline values: CDR1 SEHNR, CDR2 FQNEAQ (reference sequence). The CDR3 spans 14 residues. CDR3 protein: CASSQFRTSREQFF. The CDR3, as DNA: TGTGCCAGCAGCCAATTTAGGACTAGCCGAGAGCAGTTCTTC.

This clone appeared a few times. This chain links TRBV18 with TRBJ2-4; TRBD2 is a possible D gene (6 bases). The length of the CDR3 is 14 residues. Germline CDR1 is KGHSH and CDR2 is LQKENI. V was shortened by 3 bases and J by 6 bases, with 12 bases between the two germline ends. The CDR3 protein is CASSPVGSGNIQYF. In DNA form, the CDR3 reads TGTGCCAGCTCACCCGTCGGTAGCGGAAACATTCAGTACTTC. Supplemented by reference TRBV18 and TRBJ2-4, the full variable domain reads NAGVMQNPRHLVRRRGQEARLRCSPMKGHSHVYWYRQLPEEGLKFMVYLQKENIIDESGMPKERFSAEFPKEGPSILRIQQVVRGDSAAYFCASSPVGSGNIQYFGAGTRLSVL.

This chain joins TRBV11-2 and TRBJ2-3; 8 positions match TRBD1. CDR1 is SGHAT, CDR2 FQNNGV, per germline. V gave up 4 bases and J gave up 2 bases; unmatched junction bases: 5. This CDR3 has 15 amino acids. The CDR3 DNA sequence: TGTGCCAGCAGCTCGGACAGGGAAAACACAGATACGCAGTATTTT. Translation: CASSSDRENTDTQYF. Complete variable domain (other parts from reference TRBV11-2 and TRBJ2-3): EAGVAQSPRYKIIEKRQSVAFWCNPISGHATLYWYQQILGQGPKLLIQFQNNGVVDDSQLPKDRFSAERLKGVDSTLKIQPAKLEDSAVYLCASSSDRENTDTQYFGPGTRLTVL.

This clone was seen a handful of times. The junction shows a germline mismatch at one end, possibly a read error. This rearrangement joins TRBV5-4 to TRBJ2-3; 9 bases are shared with TRBD1. CDR1 is SGHNT, CDR2 YYREEE, per germline (reference sequence). The CDR3 length is 15 residues. CDR3 nucleotide sequence: TGTGCCAGCACCTTGGGACAGGGTGACACAGATACGCAGTATTTT. It is translated as CASTLGQGDTDTQYF.

This clone came up a few times. The rearrangement joins TRBV6-5 to TRBJ1-6; D unclear. V was trimmed by 2 bases and J by 9 bases, leaving 14 bases between them. CDR3 size: 15 residues. The V gene's germline CDR1 is MNHEY and CDR2 SVGAGI. The CDR3 is CASSYDGIGGSPLHF. In DNA, the CDR3 is TGTGCCAGCAGTTACGATGGCATAGGAGGTTCACCCCTCCACTTT.

A few counts support this clone. The chain recombines TRBV15 with TRBJ2-2; 11 bases fit TRBD1. This CDR3 comprises 15 residues. J gave up 6 bases and V 3 bases, and 3 bases lay outside the gene matches. Germline-derived CDR1 and CDR2 are LNHNV and YYDKDF (reference sequence). CDR3 coding DNA: TGTGCCACCAGCAGGGGACAGGGGGTGCCCGGGGAGCTGTTTTTT. Translated: CATSRGQGVPGELFF.

This sequence joins TRBV19 and TRBJ2-1, with a weak D call TRBD2 (7 bases). CDR3 length: 16 residues. The V gene lost 3 bases and the J gene lost 7 bases, with 19 bases spanning the gap. Per the germline V gene, CDR1 is LNHDA and CDR2 is SQIVND (reference sequence). The CDR3 DNA reads TGTGCCAGTAGTATCGTAGGACAGACCGGGAGGAATGAGCAGTTCTTC. It translates to CASSIVGQTGRNEQFF.

This clone was found a few times. The rearrangement joins TRBV4-1 to TRBJ2-7, with TRBD2 identical over 8 bases. J lost 3 bases, V lost 3 bases, and 10 bases had no gene match. CDR3 length equals 16 residues. Germline V gene data show CDR1 as MGHRA and CDR2 as YSYEKL. Here the CDR3 reads CASSHLTSGIRYEQYF. DNA for the CDR3: TGCGCCAGCAGCCATCTCACTAGCGGCATACGCTACGAGCAGTACTTC.

This clone has just a few counts. V and J are TRBV5-1 and TRBJ1-1, with a possible D match to TRBD1 (5 bases). The V and J ends lost 4 bases and 0 bases respectively, with 10 bases between them. The V gene's germline CDR1 is SGHRS and CDR2 YFSETQ. The CDR3 contains 14 residues. The CDR3 reads CASSQGTVNTEAFF. DNA of the CDR3: TGCGCCAGCAGCCAAGGGACGGTGAACACTGAAGCTTTCTTT.

This clone was picked up a small number of times. The V and J genes are TRBV7-2 and TRBJ2-7, with D perhaps given as TRBD1 or TRBD2 (5 bases each). CDR3 length equals 14 residues. Looked up from germline, CDR1 is SGHTA and CDR2 is FQGNSA. Deletions cut 1 base from V and 5 bases from J, with 12 bases between. This CDR3 is CASSLEGRDHEQYF. The CDR3 nucleotides are TGTGCCAGCAGCTTAGAGGGCAGGGACCACGAGCAGTACTTC.

The rearrangement links TRBV7-9 to TRBJ2-1; 15 bases match TRBD2. This CDR3 spans 16 amino acids. Per the germline V gene, CDR1 is SEHNR and CDR2 is FQNEAQ (reference sequence). Trimming took 5 bases from V and 8 from J; bases not matched to a gene: 7. The CDR3 coding sequence is TGTGCCAGCAGCCGGGGGACTAGCGGGAGGAACCATGAGCAGTTCTTC. Translated, it gives CASSRGTSGRNHEQFF.